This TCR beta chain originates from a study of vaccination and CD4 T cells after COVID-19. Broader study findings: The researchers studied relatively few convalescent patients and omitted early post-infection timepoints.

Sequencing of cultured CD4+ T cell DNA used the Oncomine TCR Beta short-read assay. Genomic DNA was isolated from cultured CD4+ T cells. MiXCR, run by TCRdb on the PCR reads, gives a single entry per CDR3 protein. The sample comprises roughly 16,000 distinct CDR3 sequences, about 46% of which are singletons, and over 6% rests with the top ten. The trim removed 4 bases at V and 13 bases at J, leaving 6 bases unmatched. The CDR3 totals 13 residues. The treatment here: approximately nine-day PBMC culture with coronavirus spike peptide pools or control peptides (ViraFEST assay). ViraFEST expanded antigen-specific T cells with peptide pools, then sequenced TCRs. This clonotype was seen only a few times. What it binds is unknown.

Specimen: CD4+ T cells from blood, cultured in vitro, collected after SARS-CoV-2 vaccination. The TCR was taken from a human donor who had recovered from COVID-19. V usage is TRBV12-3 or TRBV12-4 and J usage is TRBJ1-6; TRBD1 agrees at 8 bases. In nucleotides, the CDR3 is TGTGCCAGCAGTTATGGACAGGGAGGCCCCCTCCACTTT. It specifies CASSYGQGGPLHF.